A selection of T cell receptor beta chains follows, all from one sample in a study of blood T cell repertoires in COVID-19. The method was immunoSEQ multiplex PCR; TCRdb's version includes in-frame clones alone and lacks a portion of them. This sample has some 300,000 clones; 90% occur once, and the top ten carry under 1.1%. Specimen: peripheral blood. Receptors originate from a woman in her thirties or forties with COVID-19, enrolled during active disease. The CDR3 runs from the conserved cysteine through the conserved F or W. D genes are given only for firm matches. Some rows have no size entry. The others give once, few or many, or a class for an expanded clone.

J gene: TRBJ2-1; V gene: TRBV18; D gene: -; clone size: -; CDR3 DNA: TGTGCCAGCTCACCCGGGCGGGACTCCTACAATGAGCAGTTCTTC; CDR3 protein: CASSPGRDSYNEQFF
J gene: TRBJ2-7; V gene: TRBV5-1; D gene: TRBD1; clone size: -; CDR3 DNA: TGCGCCAGCCGACCTCGGGACAGTTACTACGAGCAGTACTTC; CDR3 protein: CASRPRDSYYEQYF
J gene: TRBJ1-4; V gene: TRBV27; D gene: TRBD1; clone size: -; CDR3 DNA: TGTGCCAGCAGTTTATCAGGGGGCTTAGGGGAAAAACTGTTTTTT; CDR3 protein: CASSLSGGLGEKLFF
J gene: TRBJ2-2; V gene: TRBV9; D gene: TRBD2; clone size: -; CDR3 DNA: TGTGCCAGCAGCGTAGTTGCTAGCGGTACCGGGGAGCTGTTTTTT; CDR3 protein: CASSVVASGTGELFF
J gene: TRBJ2-7; V gene: TRBV24-1; D gene: TRBD1; clone size: -; CDR3 DNA: TGTGCCACCAGTGATTCCCGCCAGGGGGCTCAAGAGCAGTACTTC; CDR3 protein: CATSDSRQGAQEQYF
J gene: TRBJ1-1; V gene: TRBV7-2; D gene: -; clone size: -; CDR3 DNA: TGTGCCAGCAGCTTCCGGGGAAATATGAACACTGAAGCTTTCTTT; CDR3 protein: CASSFRGNMNTEAFF
J gene: TRBJ1-1; V gene: TRBV5-1; D gene: TRBD1; clone size: -; CDR3 DNA: TGCGCCAGCAGCTTGGACGGACAGGGGGGCACTGAAGCTTTCTTT; CDR3 protein: CASSLDGQGGTEAFF
J gene: TRBJ1-5; V gene: TRBV7-9; D gene: -; clone size: few; CDR3 DNA: TGTGCCAGCAGCCCCGAAGGGGGCAATCAGCCCCAGCATTTT; CDR3 protein: CASSPEGGNQPQHF
J gene: TRBJ2-2; V gene: TRBV18; D gene: TRBD1; clone size: -; CDR3 DNA: TGTGCCAGCTCACCGTTCGGGACAGGGACGAACACCGGGGAGCTGTTTTTT; CDR3 protein: CASSPFGTGTNTGELFF
J gene: TRBJ2-1; V gene: TRBV10-2; D gene: -; clone size: -; CDR3 DNA: TGCGCCAGCACTCGAACTGGTTCTGGTGAGCAGTTCTTC; CDR3 protein: CASTRTGSGEQFF
J gene: TRBJ1-1; V gene: TRBV4-3; D gene: -; clone size: -; CDR3 DNA: TGCGCCAGCAGCCAAGGTCAGGCGAACACTGAAGCTTTCTTT; CDR3 protein: CASSQGQANTEAFF
J gene: TRBJ1-2; V gene: TRBV7-2; D gene: TRBD1; clone size: few; CDR3 DNA: TGTGCCAGCAGTAGTGCAGGGGGACGTCTCTATGGCTACACCTTC; CDR3 protein: CASSSAGGRLYGYTF
J gene: TRBJ2-1; V gene: TRBV5-4; D gene: TRBD2; clone size: -; CDR3 DNA: TGTGCCAGCAACTCCGGACTAGCCCGGGGAACTGGCAATGAGCAGTTCTTC; CDR3 protein: CASNSGLARGTGNEQFF
J gene: TRBJ1-1; V gene: TRBV7-2; D gene: -; clone size: -; CDR3 DNA: TGTGCCAGCAGCTTAGTAGGACAGCATGAAGCTTTCTTT; CDR3 protein: CASSLVGQHEAFF
J gene: TRBJ1-2; V gene: TRBV28; D gene: TRBD1; clone size: -; CDR3 DNA: TGTGCCAGCAGTTCAGGGGGTCGGGGCTACACCTTC; CDR3 protein: CASSSGGRGYTF
J gene: TRBJ1-1; V gene: TRBV6-5; D gene: TRBD1; clone size: few; CDR3 DNA: TGTGCCAGCAGAAAGGGGGCGTTGAACACTGAAGCTTTCTTT; CDR3 protein: CASRKGALNTEAFF
J gene: TRBJ1-4; V gene: TRBV19; D gene: -; clone size: -; CDR3 DNA: TGTGCCACAGGACCGGGGGCTAATGAAAAACTGTTTTTT; CDR3 protein: CATGPGANEKLFF
J gene: TRBJ2-5; V gene: TRBV6-5; D gene: TRBD1; clone size: -; CDR3 DNA: TGTGCCAGCAGTCCGACAGGGGTTCTCACAGAGACCCAGTACTTC; CDR3 protein: CASSPTGVLTETQYF